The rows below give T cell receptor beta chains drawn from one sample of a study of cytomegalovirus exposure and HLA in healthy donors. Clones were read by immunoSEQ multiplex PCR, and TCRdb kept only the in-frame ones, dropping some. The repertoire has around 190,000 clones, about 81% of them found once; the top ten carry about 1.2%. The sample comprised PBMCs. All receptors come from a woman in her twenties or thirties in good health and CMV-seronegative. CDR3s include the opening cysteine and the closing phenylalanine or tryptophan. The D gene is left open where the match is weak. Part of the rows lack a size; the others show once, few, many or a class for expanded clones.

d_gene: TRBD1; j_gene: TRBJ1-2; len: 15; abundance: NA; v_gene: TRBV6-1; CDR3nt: TGTGCCAGCAGTGAACAGGGGGCAAATAACTATGGCTACACCTTC; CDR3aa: CASSEQGANNYGYTF
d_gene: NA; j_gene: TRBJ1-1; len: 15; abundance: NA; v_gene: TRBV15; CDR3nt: TGTGCCACCAGCAGAGCGTCAACGGGGGACACTGAAGCTTTCTTT; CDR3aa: CATSRASTGDTEAFF
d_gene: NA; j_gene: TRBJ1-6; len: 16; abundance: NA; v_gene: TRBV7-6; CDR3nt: TGTGCCAGCAGCTCGACACGAGCCCCAAATAATTCACCCCTCCACTTT; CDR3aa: CASSSTRAPNNSPLHF
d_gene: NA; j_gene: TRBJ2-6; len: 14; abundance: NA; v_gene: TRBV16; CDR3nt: TGTGCCAGCGGTCAGGGCTCTGGGGCCAACGTCCTGACTTTC; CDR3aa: CASGQGSGANVLTF
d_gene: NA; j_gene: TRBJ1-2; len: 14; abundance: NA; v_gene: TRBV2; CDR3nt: TGTGCCAGCACCGGGGGGGCAAGTAACTCTGGCTACACCTTC; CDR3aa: CASTGGASNSGYTF
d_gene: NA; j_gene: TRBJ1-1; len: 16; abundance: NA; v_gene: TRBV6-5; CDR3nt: TGTGCCAGCAGTTACGGTGAACTTCGCAGCGGCGCTGAAGCTTTCTTT; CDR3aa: CASSYGELRSGAEAFF
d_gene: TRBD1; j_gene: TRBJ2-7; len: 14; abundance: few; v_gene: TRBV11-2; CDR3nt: TGTGCCAGCAGCCCGGACAGGGAACGCTACGAGCAGTACTTC; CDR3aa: CASSPDRERYEQYF
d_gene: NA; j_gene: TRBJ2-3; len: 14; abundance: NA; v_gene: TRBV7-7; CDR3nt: TGTGCCAGCAGCTTAACAGGGAGCACAGATACGCAGTATTTT; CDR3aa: CASSLTGSTDTQYF
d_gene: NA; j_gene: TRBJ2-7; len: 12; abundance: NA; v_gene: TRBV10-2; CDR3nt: TGCGCCAGCAGTGACGGGGGGCGGGAGCAGTACTTC; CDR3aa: CASSDGGREQYF
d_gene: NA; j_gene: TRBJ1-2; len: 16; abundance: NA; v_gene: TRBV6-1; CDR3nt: TGTGCCAGCAGTGAAGCACTACCCGAACCTAGCTATGGCTACACCTTC; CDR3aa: CASSEALPEPSYGYTF
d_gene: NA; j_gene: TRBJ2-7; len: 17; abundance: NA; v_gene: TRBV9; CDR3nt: TGTGCCAGCAGCGTAGTAGCGGGACAGCCTTATGACTACGAGCAGTACTTC; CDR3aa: CASSVVAGQPYDYEQYF
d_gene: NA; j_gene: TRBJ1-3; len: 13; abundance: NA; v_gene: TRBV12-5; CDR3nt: TGTGCTAGTGGTTTGGTAGGGGAAAACACCATATATTTT; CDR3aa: CASGLVGENTIYF
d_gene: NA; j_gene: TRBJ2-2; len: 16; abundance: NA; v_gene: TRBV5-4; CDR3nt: TGTGCCAGCAGCCACCCCGGCAGGGGTAACACCGGGGAGCTGTTTTTT; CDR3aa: CASSHPGRGNTGELFF
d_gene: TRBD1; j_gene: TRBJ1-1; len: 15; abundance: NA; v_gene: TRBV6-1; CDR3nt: TGTGCCAGCAGTGAAGAAGGGACAGGGGGCACTGAAGCTTTCTTT; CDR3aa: CASSEEGTGGTEAFF
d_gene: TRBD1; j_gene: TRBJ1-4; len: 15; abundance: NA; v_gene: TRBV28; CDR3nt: TGTGCCAGCGGCTGGGAACAGGGGATTAATGAAAAACTGTTTTTT; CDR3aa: CASGWEQGINEKLFF
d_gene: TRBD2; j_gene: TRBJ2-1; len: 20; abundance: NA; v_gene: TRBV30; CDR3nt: TGTGCCTGGAGTGTCCTTGCCGGGACTAGCGGGCGTAGCTCCTACAATGAGCAGTTCTTC; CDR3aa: CAWSVLAGTSGRSSYNEQFF
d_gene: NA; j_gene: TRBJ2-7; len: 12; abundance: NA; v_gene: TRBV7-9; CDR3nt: TGTGCCAGCAGCTCCCAGGGGTCCGAGCAGTACTTC; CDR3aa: CASSSQGSEQYF
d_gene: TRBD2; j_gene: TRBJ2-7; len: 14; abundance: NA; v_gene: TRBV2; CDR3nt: TGTGCCAGCAAAGGACTAGCGACTTCCTACGAGCAGTACTTC; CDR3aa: CASKGLATSYEQYF
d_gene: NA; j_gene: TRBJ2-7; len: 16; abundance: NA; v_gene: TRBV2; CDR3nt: TGTGCCAGCAGCCGAAGCCAGGGCAGCAACTCCTACGAGCAGTACTTC; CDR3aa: CASSRSQGSNSYEQYF
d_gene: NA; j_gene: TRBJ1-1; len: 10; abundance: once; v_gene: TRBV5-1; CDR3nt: TGCGCCAGCACGCGGTCGGAAGCTTTCTTT; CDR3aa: CASTRSEAFF
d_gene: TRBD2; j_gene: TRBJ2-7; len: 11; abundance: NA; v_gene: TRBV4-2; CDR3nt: TGTGCCAGCAGCTCGGGGGGCGAGCAGTACTTC; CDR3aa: CASSSGGEQYF
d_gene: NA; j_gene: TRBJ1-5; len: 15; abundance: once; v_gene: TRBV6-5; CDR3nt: TGTGCCAGCAGACGCCAGAGGTTGTCGGATCAGCCCCAGCATTTT; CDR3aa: CASRRQRLSDQPQHF
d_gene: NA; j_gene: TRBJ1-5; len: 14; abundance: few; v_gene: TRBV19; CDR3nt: TGTGCCAGTAAGTTCAGGGAACTCAATCAGCCCCAGCATTTT; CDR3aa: CASKFRELNQPQHF
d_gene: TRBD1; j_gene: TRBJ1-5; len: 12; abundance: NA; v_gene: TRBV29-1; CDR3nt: TGCAGCGTTCGACAGGGGGGTCAGCCCCAGCATTTT; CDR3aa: CSVRQGGQPQHF
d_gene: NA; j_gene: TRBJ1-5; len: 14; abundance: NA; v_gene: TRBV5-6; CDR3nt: TGTGCCAGCCATGCGCGGCAGCTCAATCAGCCCCAGCATTTT; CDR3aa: CASHARQLNQPQHF
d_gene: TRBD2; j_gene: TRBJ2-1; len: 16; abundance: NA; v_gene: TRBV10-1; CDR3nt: TGCGCCAGCAGTGAACTAGCGGGAGGGTCCTACAATGAGCAGTTCTTC; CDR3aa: CASSELAGGSYNEQFF
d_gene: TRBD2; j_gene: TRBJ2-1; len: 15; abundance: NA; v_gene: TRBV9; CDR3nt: TGTGCCAGCAGCGTAACTAGCGGGCTATACAATGAGCAGTTCTTC; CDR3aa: CASSVTSGLYNEQFF
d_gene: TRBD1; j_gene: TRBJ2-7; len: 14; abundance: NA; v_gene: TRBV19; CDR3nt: TGTGCCAGTAGTGTCTCCGGGACAGACTACGAGCAGTACTTC; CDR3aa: CASSVSGTDYEQYF
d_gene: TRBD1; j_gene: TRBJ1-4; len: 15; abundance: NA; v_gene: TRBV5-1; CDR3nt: TGCGCCAGCAGCCCGGACAGGGCCGAAGGTGAAAAACTGTTTTTT; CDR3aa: CASSPDRAEGEKLFF
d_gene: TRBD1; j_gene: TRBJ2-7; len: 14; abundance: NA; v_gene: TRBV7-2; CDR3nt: TGTGCCAGCAGCGCCGGACAGGGACCCTACGAGCAGTACTTC; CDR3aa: CASSAGQGPYEQYF
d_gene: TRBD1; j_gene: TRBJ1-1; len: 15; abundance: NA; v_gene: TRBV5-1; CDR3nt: TGCGCCAGCAGCGAGTCGACAGGGATGAACACTGAAGCTTTCTTT; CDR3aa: CASSESTGMNTEAFF
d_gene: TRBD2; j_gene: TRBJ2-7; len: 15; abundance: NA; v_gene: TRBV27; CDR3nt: TGTGCCAGCAGTAGGACTAGCGGGAGATTCTACGAGCAGTACTTC; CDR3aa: CASSRTSGRFYEQYF
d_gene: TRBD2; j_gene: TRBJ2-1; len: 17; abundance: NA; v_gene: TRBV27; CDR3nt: TGTGCCAGCAGTAAGATACTAGCGGGAGGGCCTTGGGATGAGCAGTTCTTC; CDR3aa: CASSKILAGGPWDEQFF
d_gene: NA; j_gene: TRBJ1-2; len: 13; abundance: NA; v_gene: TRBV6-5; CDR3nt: TGTGCCAGCAGCCAGGGACATAACTATGGCTACACCTTC; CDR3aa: CASSQGHNYGYTF
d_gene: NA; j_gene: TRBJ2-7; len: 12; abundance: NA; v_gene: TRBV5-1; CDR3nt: TGCGCCAGCAGCTTGGACCAGGTCGAGCAGTACTTC; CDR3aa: CASSLDQVEQYF
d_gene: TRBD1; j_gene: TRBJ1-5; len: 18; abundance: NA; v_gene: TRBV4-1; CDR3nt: TGCGCCAGCAGCCAAAAGGATACGACAGGGGTCTCCGCACAGCCCCAGCATTTT; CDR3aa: CASSQKDTTGVSAQPQHF
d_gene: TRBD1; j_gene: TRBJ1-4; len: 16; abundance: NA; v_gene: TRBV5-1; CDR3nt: TGCGCCAGCAGCTATGGGACGAGGGGGCATGGTGAAAAACTGTTTTTT; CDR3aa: CASSYGTRGHGEKLFF
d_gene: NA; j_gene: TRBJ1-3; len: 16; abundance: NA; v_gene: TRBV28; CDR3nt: TGTGCCAGCAGACGAGATCCAGGGGCCTCTGGAAACACCATATATTTT; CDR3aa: CASRRDPGASGNTIYF
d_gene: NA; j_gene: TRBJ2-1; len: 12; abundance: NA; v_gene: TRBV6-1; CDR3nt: TGTGCCAGCAGTGGGACAGTCCAGGTTAAGTTCTTC; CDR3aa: CASSGTVQVKFF
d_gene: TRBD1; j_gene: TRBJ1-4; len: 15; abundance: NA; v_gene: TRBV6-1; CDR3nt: TGTGCCAGCAGTCCCCGCCGGGACAGGGCTGAAAAACTGTTTTTT; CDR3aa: CASSPRRDRAEKLFF
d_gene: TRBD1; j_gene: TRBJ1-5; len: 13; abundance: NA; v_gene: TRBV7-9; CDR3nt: TGTGCCAGCAGCGAACAGGGGAGGCAGCCCCAGCATTTT; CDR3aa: CASSEQGRQPQHF
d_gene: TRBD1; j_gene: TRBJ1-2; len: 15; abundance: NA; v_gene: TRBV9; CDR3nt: TGTGCCAGCAGCGTAGTCACAGGGGGCAACTATGGCTACACCTTC; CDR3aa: CASSVVTGGNYGYTF
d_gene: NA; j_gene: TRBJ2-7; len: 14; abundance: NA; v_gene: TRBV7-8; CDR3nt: TGTGCCAGCAGCCCCACTAGGTCCTCGGACGAGCAGTACTTC; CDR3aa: CASSPTRSSDEQYF
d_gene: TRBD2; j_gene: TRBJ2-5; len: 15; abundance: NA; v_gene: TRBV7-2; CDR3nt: TGTGCCAGCAGCTTTGGGCTAGCGGGAGGGGGGACCCAGTACTTC; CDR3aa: CASSFGLAGGGTQYF
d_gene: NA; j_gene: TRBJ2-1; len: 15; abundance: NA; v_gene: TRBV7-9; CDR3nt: TGTGCCAGCAGCGATAGACAGGGATGGGAGGATGAGCAGTTCTTC; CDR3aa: CASSDRQGWEDEQFF
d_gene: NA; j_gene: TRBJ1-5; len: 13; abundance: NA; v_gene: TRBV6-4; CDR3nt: TGTGCCAGCAGTGACCAGGGGTGTCAGCCCCAGCATTTT; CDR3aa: CASSDQGCQPQHF
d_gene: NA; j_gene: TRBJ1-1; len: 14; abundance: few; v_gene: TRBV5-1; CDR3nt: TGCGCCAGCAGCTTACAGGCGACGAACACTGAAGCTTTCTTT; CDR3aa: CASSLQATNTEAFF
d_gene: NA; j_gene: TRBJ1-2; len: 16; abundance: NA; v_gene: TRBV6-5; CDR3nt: TGTGCCAGCAGTTCGAGCCTCAGGGTCTCAGACTATGGCTACACCTTC; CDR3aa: CASSSSLRVSDYGYTF
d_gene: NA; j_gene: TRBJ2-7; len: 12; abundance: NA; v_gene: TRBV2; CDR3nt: TGTGCCAGCACACAGGGTCCCCTCGAGCAGTACTTC; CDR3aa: CASTQGPLEQYF
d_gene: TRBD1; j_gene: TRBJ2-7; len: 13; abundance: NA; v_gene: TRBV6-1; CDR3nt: TGTGCCAGCCGGACAGGGGGAACCTACGAGCAGTACTTC; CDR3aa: CASRTGGTYEQYF